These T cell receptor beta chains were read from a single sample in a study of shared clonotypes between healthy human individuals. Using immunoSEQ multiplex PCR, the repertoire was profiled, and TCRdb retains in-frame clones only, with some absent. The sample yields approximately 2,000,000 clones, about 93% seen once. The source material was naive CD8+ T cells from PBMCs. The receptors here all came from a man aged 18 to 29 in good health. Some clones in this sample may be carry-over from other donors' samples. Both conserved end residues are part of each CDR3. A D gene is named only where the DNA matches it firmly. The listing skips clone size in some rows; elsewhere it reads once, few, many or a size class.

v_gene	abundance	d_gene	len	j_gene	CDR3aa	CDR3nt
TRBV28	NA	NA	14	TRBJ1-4	CASSPTVNNEKLFF	TGTGCCAGCAGCCCTACAGTAAATAATGAAAAACTGTTTTTT
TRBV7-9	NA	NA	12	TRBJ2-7	CASSFAAYEQYF	TGTGCCAGCAGCTTTGCGGCCTACGAGCAGTACTTC
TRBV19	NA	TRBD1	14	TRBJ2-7	CASSPRTGPYEQYF	TGTGCCAGTAGTCCCAGGACAGGCCCCTACGAGCAGTACTTC
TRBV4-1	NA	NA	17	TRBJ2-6	CASSTLIGWAGANVLTF	TGCGCCAGCAGTACACTCATTGGATGGGCTGGGGCCAACGTCCTGACTTTC
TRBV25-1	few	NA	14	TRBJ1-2	CASSATGREGGYTF	TGTGCCAGCAGTGCCACCGGCAGGGAAGGTGGCTACACCTTC
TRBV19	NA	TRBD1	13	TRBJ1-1	CASSDRGGTEAFF	TGTGCCAGTAGTGACAGGGGAGGAACTGAAGCTTTCTTT
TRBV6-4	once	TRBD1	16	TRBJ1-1	CATDRDRPGIFTEAFF	TGTGCCACCGATCGGGACAGGCCGGGGATTTTCACTGAAGCTTTCTTT
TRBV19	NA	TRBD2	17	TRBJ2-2	CASSTSGRVILTGELFF	TGTGCCAGTAGCACTAGCGGGAGGGTAATCCTCACCGGGGAGCTGTTTTTT
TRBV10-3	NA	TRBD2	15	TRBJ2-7	CAISEATASGRQQYF	TGTGCCATCAGTGAGGCAACGGCTAGCGGGAGGCAGCAGTACTTC
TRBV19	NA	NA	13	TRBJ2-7	CASSIGRSYEQYF	TGTGCCAGTAGTATCGGCAGATCCTACGAGCAGTACTTC
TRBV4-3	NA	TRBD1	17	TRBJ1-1	CASSQDKRTGGRTEAFF	TGCGCCAGCAGCCAAGACAAAAGGACAGGGGGAAGGACTGAAGCTTTCTTT
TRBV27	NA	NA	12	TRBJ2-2	CASSTKGGQLFF	TGTGCCAGCAGTACCAAGGGGGGGCAGCTGTTTTTT
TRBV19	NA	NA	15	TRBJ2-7	CASSIDQRRSYEQYF	TGTGCCAGTAGTATAGATCAGAGGCGATCCTACGAGCAGTACTTC
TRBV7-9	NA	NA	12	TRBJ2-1	CASSLALGEQFF	TGTGCCAGCAGCTTAGCTCTGGGTGAGCAGTTCTTC
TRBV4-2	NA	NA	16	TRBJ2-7	CASSQGGVRLSYEQYF	TGTGCCAGCAGCCAAGGTGGAGTCAGACTGTCCTACGAGCAGTACTTC
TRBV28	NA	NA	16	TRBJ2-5	CASSFSSWGFRETQYF	TGTGCCAGCAGTTTTTCTAGTTGGGGGTTTCGGGAGACCCAGTACTTC
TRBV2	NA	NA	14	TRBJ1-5	CASSDLGGNQPQHF	TGTGCCAGCAGTGACCTGGGTGGCAATCAGCCCCAGCATTTT
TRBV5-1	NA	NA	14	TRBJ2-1	CASSLDIRGNEQFF	TGCGCCAGCAGCTTGGACATCAGGGGAAATGAGCAGTTCTTC
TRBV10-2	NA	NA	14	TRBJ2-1	CASFERASYNEQFF	TGCGCCAGCTTCGAGAGGGCCTCCTACAATGAGCAGTTCTTC
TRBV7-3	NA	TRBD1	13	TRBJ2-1	CASSPLQGAEQFF	TGTGCCAGCAGCCCACTTCAGGGGGCTGAGCAGTTCTTC
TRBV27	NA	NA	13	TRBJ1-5	CASRAGPNQPQHF	TGTGCCAGCAGGGCCGGACCCAATCAGCCCCAGCATTTT
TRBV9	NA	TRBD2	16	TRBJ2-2	CASSPQAGENTGELFF	TGTGCCAGCAGCCCTCAAGCGGGGGAGAACACCGGGGAGCTGTTTTTT
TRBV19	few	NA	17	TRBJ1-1	CASSTVRLRPQNTEAFF	TGTGCCAGTAGTACGGTTCGGCTGAGACCGCAGAACACTGAAGCTTTCTTT
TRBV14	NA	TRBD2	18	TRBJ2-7	CASSQGRPGGLAHHEQYF	TGTGCCAGCAGCCAAGGCCGCCCCGGGGGACTAGCTCACCACGAGCAGTACTTC
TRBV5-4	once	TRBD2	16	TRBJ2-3	CASSFWLAAITDTQYF	TGTGCCAGCAGCTTTTGGCTAGCGGCAATCACAGATACGCAGTATTTT
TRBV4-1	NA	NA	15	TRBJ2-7	CASSQVTAKADEQYF	TGCGCCAGCAGCCAAGTAACGGCAAAGGCGGACGAGCAGTACTTC
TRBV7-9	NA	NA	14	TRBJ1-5	CASSSWDAKGPQHF	TGTGCCAGCAGCTCCTGGGACGCGAAAGGGCCCCAGCATTTT
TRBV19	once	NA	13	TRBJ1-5	CASSMSSNQPQHF	TGTGCCAGTAGTATGTCAAGCAATCAGCCCCAGCATTTT
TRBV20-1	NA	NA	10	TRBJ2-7	CSASMNEQYF	TGCAGTGCTAGTATGAACGAGCAGTACTTC
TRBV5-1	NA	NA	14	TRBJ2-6	CASRPPSGANVLTF	TGCGCCAGCCGACCCCCCTCTGGGGCCAACGTCCTGACTTTC
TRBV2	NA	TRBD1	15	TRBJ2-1	CASRGDRGNYNEQFF	TGTGCCAGCAGAGGCGACAGGGGAAACTACAATGAGCAGTTCTTC
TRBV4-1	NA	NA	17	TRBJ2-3	CASSQDKGGWGTDTQYF	TGCGCCAGCAGCCAAGATAAAGGCGGGTGGGGCACAGATACGCAGTATTTT
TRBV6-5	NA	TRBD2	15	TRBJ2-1	CASRRSSGSGNEQFF	TGTGCCAGCAGGCGATCTAGCGGGAGTGGGAATGAGCAGTTCTTC
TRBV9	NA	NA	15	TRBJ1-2	CASSVDTGANYGYTF	TGTGCCAGCAGCGTAGATACAGGAGCCAACTATGGCTACACCTTC
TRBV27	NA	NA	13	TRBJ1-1	CASSLQENTEAFF	TGTGCCAGCAGTTTACAGGAAAACACTGAAGCTTTCTTT
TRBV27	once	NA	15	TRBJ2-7	CASSLSSGEIYEQYF	TGTGCCAGCAGTTTAAGTAGCGGAGAAATCTACGAGCAGTACTTC
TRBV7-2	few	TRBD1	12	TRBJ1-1	CASSVPGQGAFF	TGTGCCAGCAGCGTCCCCGGACAGGGGGCTTTCTTT
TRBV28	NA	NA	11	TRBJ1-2	CASSGVGGYTF	TGTGCCAGCAGTGGGGTAGGTGGCTACACCTTC
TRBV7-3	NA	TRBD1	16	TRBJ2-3	CASSSTGTGILDTQYF	TGTGCCAGCAGCTCAACCGGGACAGGGATTTTAGATACGCAGTATTTT
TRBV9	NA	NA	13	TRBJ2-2	CASSQGNTGELFF	TGTGCCAGCAGTCAAGGGAACACCGGGGAGCTGTTTTTT
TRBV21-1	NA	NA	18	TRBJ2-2	CASSTYDIRDRGRGELFF	TGTGCCAGCAGCACGTACGATATCCGGGACAGGGGACGCGGGGAGCTGTTTTTT
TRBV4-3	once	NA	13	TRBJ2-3	CASSQERTDTQYF	TGCGCCAGCAGCCAAGAAAGGACAGATACGCAGTATTTT
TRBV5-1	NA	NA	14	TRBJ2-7	CASSLSESPVEQYF	TGCGCCAGCAGCTTGTCGGAAAGTCCCGTCGAGCAGTACTTC
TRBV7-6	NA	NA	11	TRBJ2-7	CASSLTYEQYF	TGTGCCAGCAGCCTGACCTACGAGCAGTACTTC
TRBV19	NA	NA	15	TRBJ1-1	CASSIVLSWNTEAFF	TGTGCCAGTAGTATAGTTTTATCCTGGAACACTGAAGCTTTCTTT
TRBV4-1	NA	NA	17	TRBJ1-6	CASTQKGGQSYNSPLHF	TGCGCCAGCACCCAGAAAGGGGGGCAGTCCTATAATTCACCCCTCCACTTT
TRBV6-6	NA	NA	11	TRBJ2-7	CASTRGGEQYF	TGTGCCAGCACTAGGGGTGGGGAGCAGTACTTC
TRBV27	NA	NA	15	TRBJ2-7	CASSSTYGRSYEQYF	TGTGCCAGCAGTAGTACCTACGGGAGAAGCTACGAGCAGTACTTC
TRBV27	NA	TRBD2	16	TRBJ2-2	CASSFHQTSGTGELFF	TGTGCCAGCAGTTTCCATCAGACTAGCGGTACCGGGGAGCTGTTTTTT